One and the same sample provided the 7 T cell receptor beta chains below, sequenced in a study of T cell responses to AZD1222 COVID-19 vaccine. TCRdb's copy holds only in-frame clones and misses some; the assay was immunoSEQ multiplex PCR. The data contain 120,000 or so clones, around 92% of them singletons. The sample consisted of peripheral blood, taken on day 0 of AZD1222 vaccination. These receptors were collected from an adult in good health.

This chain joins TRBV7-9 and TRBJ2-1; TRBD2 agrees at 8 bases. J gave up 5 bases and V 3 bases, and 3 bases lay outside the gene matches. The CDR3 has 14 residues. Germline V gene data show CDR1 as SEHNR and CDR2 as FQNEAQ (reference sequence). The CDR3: CASSLGTRHNEQFF. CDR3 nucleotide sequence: TGTGCCAGCAGCTTGGGGACTAGGCACAATGAGCAGTTCTTC.

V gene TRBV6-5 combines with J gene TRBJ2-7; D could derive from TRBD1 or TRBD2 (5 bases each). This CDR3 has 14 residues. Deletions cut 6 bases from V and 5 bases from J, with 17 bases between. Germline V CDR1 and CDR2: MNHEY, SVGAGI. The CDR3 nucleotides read TGTGCCAGCAGGCCGGGGCTGAGCTGGGACGAGCAGTACTTC. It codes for CASRPGLSWDEQYF.

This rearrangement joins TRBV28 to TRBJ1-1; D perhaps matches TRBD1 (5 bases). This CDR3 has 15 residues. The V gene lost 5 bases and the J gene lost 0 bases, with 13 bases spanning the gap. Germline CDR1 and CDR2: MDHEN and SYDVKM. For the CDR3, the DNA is TGTGCCAGCAGTCCAACCGGGGGGATGAACACTGAAGCTTTCTTT. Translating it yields CASSPTGGMNTEAFF.

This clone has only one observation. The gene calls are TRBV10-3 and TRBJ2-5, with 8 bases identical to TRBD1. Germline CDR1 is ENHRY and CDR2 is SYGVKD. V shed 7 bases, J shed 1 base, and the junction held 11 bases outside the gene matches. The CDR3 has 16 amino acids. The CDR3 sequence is CAIKDPKDRVQETQYF. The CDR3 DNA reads TGTGCCATCAAAGACCCAAAGGACAGGGTCCAAGAGACCCAGTACTTC.

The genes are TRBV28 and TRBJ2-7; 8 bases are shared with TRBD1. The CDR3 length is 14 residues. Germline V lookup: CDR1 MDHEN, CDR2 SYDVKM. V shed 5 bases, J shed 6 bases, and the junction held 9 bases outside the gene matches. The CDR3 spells CASSLQGVSGEQYF. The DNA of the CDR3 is TGTGCCAGCAGTCTACAGGGGGTCTCGGGCGAGCAGTACTTC.

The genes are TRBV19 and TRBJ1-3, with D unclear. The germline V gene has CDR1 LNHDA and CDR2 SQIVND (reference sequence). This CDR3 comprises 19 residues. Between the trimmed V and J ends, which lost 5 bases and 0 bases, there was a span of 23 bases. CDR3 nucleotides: TGTGCCAGTAGTCCGCGGGTCCTAGGGATTTCTACCTCTGGAAACACCATATATTTT. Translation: CASSPRVLGISTSGNTIYF.

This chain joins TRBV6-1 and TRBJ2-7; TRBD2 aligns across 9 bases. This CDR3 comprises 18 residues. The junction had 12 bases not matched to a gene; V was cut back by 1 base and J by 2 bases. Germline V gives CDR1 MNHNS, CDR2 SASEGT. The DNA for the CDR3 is TGTGCCAGCAGTGAAGGCCCTCCAGCGGGAGGTTCCCCCTACGAGCAGTACTTC. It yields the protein CASSEGPPAGGSPYEQYF.